This T cell receptor (beta chain) derives from a study of molecular identifiers for immune sequencing clone quantification. The CDR3 has 13 amino acids. Germline lookup yields CDR1 SEHNR and CDR2 FQNEAQ (reference sequence). Comment on this clonotype: A junction boundary mismatches the germline segment, possibly from a read error.

One entry per CDR3 protein results from TCRdb running MiXCR on the PCR reads. The sample comprises 490,000 or so distinct CDR3 sequences, about a fifth of which are singletons, and about 0.8% rests with the top ten. The receptor was isolated from a human donor in good health. Some libraries in this study had Jurkat cell RNA spiked in. J is TRBJ2-5 and V is TRBV7-9, with 8 bases identical to TRBD1. Sequencing was done on a sample of naive CD8+ T cells from blood, with Jurkat cell RNA spiked in. The subset: FACS-sorted CD8+CD4-CCR7+CD45RA+ naive T cells. The CDR3, as DNA: TGTGCCGGCAGAACGACAGGGGCAGAGACCCAGTACTTC. This encodes CAGRTTGAETQYF.